Below, 30 T cell receptor beta chains from the same sample are listed, as sequenced in a study of cytomegalovirus exposure and HLA in healthy donors. PCR involved 60 Vbeta and 13 Jbeta primers. Assay used: immunoSEQ multiplex PCR; TCRdb lists only in-frame clones, some missing. The table lists roughly 150,000 clones, approximately 80% of them singletons. The sample consisted of PBMCs. The receptors stem from a male donor in good health and CMV-seronegative.

V is TRBV25-1 and J is TRBJ2-2; D might be TRBD1 (6 bases). Trimming cost V 4 bases and J 7 bases, with 10 bases left between them. The CDR3 is 13 residues long. Germline CDR1 and CDR2: MGHDK and SYGVNS. CDR3 sequence reads: CASSVTGIGELFF. As DNA, the CDR3 is TGTGCCAGCAGTGTTACAGGGATCGGGGAGCTGTTTTTT.

V is TRBV27 and J is TRBJ2-2; 11 bases fit TRBD2. With V trimmed by 0 bases and J by 5 bases, 5 bases remained unmatched. Germline V gene lookup returns CDR1 MNHEY and CDR2 SMNVEV (reference sequence). The CDR3 has 17 residues. CDR3 sequence (DNA): TGTGCCAGCAGTTTATCGGCTAGCGGGAGGCGAACCGGGGAGCTGTTTTTT. Translating it yields CASSLSASGRRTGELFF.

CDR3 in DNA: TGTGCCAGCAGATTGAGCGGGCCCCTGGGCACTGAAGCTTTCTTT. Translation gives CASRLSGPLGTEAFF. V gene TRBV7-3 combines with J gene TRBJ1-1, with D unresolved. V lost 6 bases and J lost 4, with 18 bases in between. Germline V CDR1 and CDR2: SGHTA, FQGTGA. This CDR3 contains 15 residues.

This clone was observed a single time. The rearrangement uses TRBV29-1 and TRBJ2-1, with D possibly TRBD2 on 6 matching bases. This CDR3 spans 12 amino acids. Germline V CDR1 and CDR2: SQVTM, ANQGSEA. V lost 8 bases and J lost 4, with 12 bases in between. CDR3 region: CSSSGGYNEQFF. The DNA of the CDR3 is TGCAGCAGCTCCGGGGGTTACAATGAGCAGTTCTTC.

The chain recombines TRBV7-2 with TRBJ2-7, with a possible D match to TRBD2 (6 bases). The ends were cut back, 0 bases at V and 5 bases at J, with 11 bases in the middle. CDR3 length equals 14 residues. Germline CDR1 is SGHTA and CDR2 is FQGNSA. CDR3 sequence (DNA): TGTGCCAGCAGCTTAGCGCGCGGGGCCAACGAGCAGTACTTC. Its translation: CASSLARGANEQYF.

V is TRBV19 and J is TRBJ2-5; no firm D call. Germline V lookup: CDR1 LNHDA, CDR2 SQIVND (reference sequence). The CDR3 has 12 amino acids. V was shortened by 6 bases and J by 5 bases, with 10 bases between the two germline ends. The CDR3 nucleotides read TGTGCCAGTAGCCCCACCGGGGAGACCCAGTACTTC. Translated: CASSPTGETQYF.

The V gene is TRBV27, the J gene TRBJ2-7; 11 nucleotides agree with TRBD2. Germline CDR1 and CDR2: MNHEY and SMNVEV (reference sequence). The CDR3 is 16 amino acids. Trimming cost V 5 bases and J 2 bases; bases outside gene matches: 8. CDR3: CASSPIGTSGTYEQYF. DNA of the CDR3: TGTGCCAGCAGTCCAATTGGGACTAGCGGTACCTACGAGCAGTACTTC.

This clone was seen a single time. The rearrangement joins TRBV28 to TRBJ2-3, with 10 positions matching TRBD1. CDR1 MDHEN and CDR2 SYDVKM come from the germline V gene. V shed 5 bases, J shed 4 bases, and the junction held 9 bases outside the gene matches. The CDR3 is 16 amino acids. CDR3 region: CASSTRQGARPDTQYF. CDR3 DNA sequence: TGTGCCAGCAGTACCAGACAGGGGGCGCGTCCAGATACGCAGTATTTT.

About this clone: One end of the junction is discordant with germline, which a read error may explain. The gene calls are TRBV7-7 and TRBJ2-5; tentatively, D is TRBD2 (5 bases). Germline CDR1 reads SSHAT; CDR2 reads FNYEAQ (reference sequence). The CDR3 consists of 14 residues. CDR3 region: CASSLAGVPETQYF. In DNA, the CDR3 is TGTGCTAGCAGCTTAGCCGGGGTCCCAGAGACCCAGTACTTC.

This clone was counted only a few times. This chain connects TRBV6-5 to TRBJ2-7, with TRBD1 identical over 7 bases. The CDR3 has 15 amino acids. Germline assignment: CDR1 MNHEY and CDR2 SVGAGI. V shed 0 bases, J shed 2 bases, and the junction held 4 bases outside the gene matches. The CDR3 DNA reads TGTGCCAGCAGTTACTCGAGGGACAGCCCCTACGAGCAGTACTTC. Its translation is CASSYSRDSPYEQYF.

J is TRBJ2-5 and V is TRBV18, with 8 bases fitting TRBD2. The CDR3 is 13 residues long. J was trimmed by 4 bases and V by 6 bases; bases with no gene match: 4. Germline CDR1 and CDR2: KGHSH and LQKENI. The CDR3 region is CASSRTSGETQYF. Here the CDR3 DNA reads TGTGCCAGCTCCCGCACTAGCGGAGAGACCCAGTACTTC.

The J gene is TRBJ2-5, the V gene TRBV4-1, with TRBD1 matching 8 bases. Germline trimming cut 5 bases from V and 1 base from J; bases unmatched to any gene: 6. CDR1 and CDR2 (germline): MGHRA, YSYEKL. This CDR3 contains 15 residues. The CDR3 DNA reads TGCGCCAGCAGCGTCCGGGACAGGACCCAAGAGACCCAGTACTTC. Protein product: CASSVRDRTQETQYF.

This clone was seen only a few times. This chain joins TRBV28 and TRBJ2-3; a weak D match, TRBD2 (6 bases). The germline V gene encodes CDR1 MDHEN and CDR2 SYDVKM. The V and J ends lost 2 bases and 8 bases respectively, with 11 bases between them. CDR3 length: 13 amino acids. The CDR3 protein is CASSLGGRGTQYF. The CDR3 DNA follows: TGTGCCAGCAGTTTAGGGGGGAGAGGTACGCAGTATTTT.

This chain joins TRBV5-1 and TRBJ2-1, with 8 bases that match TRBD1. The CDR3 is 12 residues long. Germline assignment: CDR1 SGHRS and CDR2 YFSETQ. The trim removed 4 bases at V and 10 bases at J, leaving 4 bases unmatched. DNA for the CDR3: TGCGCCAGCAGCCGGACAGGGAGCGAGCAGTTCTTC. Its translation: CASSRTGSEQFF.

The chain couples TRBV4-1 to TRBJ2-7, with D perhaps TRBD2 (6 bases). The V end was cut by 4 bases, the J end by 1 base, with 11 bases between. The CDR3 consists of 14 residues. CDR1 is MGHRA and CDR2 is YSYEKL in the germline V gene. CDR3 region: CASSPRDGSYEQYF. DNA for the CDR3: TGCGCCAGCAGCCCGCGGGACGGATCCTACGAGCAGTACTTC.

This chain links TRBV6-1 with TRBJ2-3; 11 bases line up with TRBD2. This CDR3 contains 14 residues. CDR1 is MNHNS and CDR2 is SASEGT in the germline V gene. J gave up 5 bases and V 5 bases, and 3 bases lay outside the gene matches. The CDR3 region is CASSSLAGGDTQYF. DNA for the CDR3: TGTGCCAGCAGTAGCCTAGCGGGAGGAGATACGCAGTATTTT.

The chain has TRBV5-1 and TRBJ2-3, with D unresolved. CDR3 size: 15 residues. CDR1 and CDR2 from the germline V gene are SGHRS and YFSETQ. V was pared by 1 base and J by 2 bases, with 11 bases between. This CDR3 is CASSLYREFTDTQYF. The CDR3 DNA reads as TGCGCCAGCAGCTTGTATCGCGAGTTCACAGATACGCAGTATTTT. The whole variable domain, remainder taken from reference TRBV5-1 and TRBJ2-3, is KAGVTQTPRYLIKTRGQQVTLSCSPISGHRSVSWYQQTPGQGLQFLFEYFSETQRNKGNFPGRFSGRQFSNSRSEMNVSTLELGDSALYLCASSLYREFTDTQYFGPGTRLTVL.

The V gene is TRBV7-7, the J gene TRBJ2-3; D is ambiguous. The germline V gene encodes CDR1 SSHAT and CDR2 FNYEAQ (reference sequence). The CDR3 covers 9 residues. Deletions cut 10 bases from V and 7 bases from J, with 6 bases between. The chain's CDR3 is CATLNTQYF. The DNA of the CDR3 is TGTGCCACCTTAAATACGCAGTATTTT.

V usage is TRBV18 and J usage is TRBJ1-4; D may be TRBD1 (6 bases). In germline, CDR1 is KGHSH, CDR2 LQKENI. V lost 3 bases to trimming and J lost 0 bases, with 11 bases between them. The CDR3 contains 16 residues. The CDR3 DNA reads as TGTGCCAGCTCACCCCAACAGGGAGCAACTAATGAAAAACTGTTTTTT. This encodes CASSPQQGATNEKLFF.

This clone has a single count. In DNA, the CDR3 is TGTGCCAGCAGCCGTGGGCGGGAGTGGGGAGAGCAGTACTTC. Translated, it gives CASSRGREWGEQYF. V and J are TRBV7-2 and TRBJ2-7; 7 nucleotides line up with TRBD2. This CDR3 comprises 14 residues. The V segment lost 5 bases and the J segment 7 bases; nucleotides outside the gene matches: 11. The germline CDR1 and CDR2 sequences are SGHTA and FQGNSA.

V usage is TRBV4-3 and J usage is TRBJ2-7; TRBD1 aligns across 11 bases. CDR3 length: 15 amino acids. Germline V gene data show CDR1 as LGHNA and CDR2 as YSLEER. V was clipped by 4 bases and J by 5 bases; unmatched bases: 7. CDR3 protein: CASSPRDRGLHEQYF. The CDR3 bases are TGCGCCAGCAGCCCCCGGGACAGGGGGTTGCACGAGCAGTACTTC.

The chain combines TRBV15 with TRBJ2-3; weak D call: TRBD2 (5 bases). This CDR3 spans 14 amino acids. Germline V gene data show CDR1 as LNHNV and CDR2 as YYDKDF (reference sequence). The V end lost 0 bases, the J end lost 1 base, and 5 bases lay between the germline ends. The CDR3 DNA reads TGTGCCACCAGCAGAGACGGGGGCACAGATACGCAGTATTTT. Its translation: CATSRDGGTDTQYF. Full variable domain (rest looked up from reference TRBV15 and TRBJ2-3): DAMVIQNPRYQVTQFGKPVTLSCSQTLNHNVMYWYQQKSSQAPKLLFHYYDKDFNNEADTPDNFQSRRPNTSFCFLDIRSPGLGDTAMYLCATSRDGGTDTQYFGPGTRLTVL.

The chain uses TRBV7-9 and TRBJ2-5; D is perhaps TRBD2 (5 bases). The CDR3 covers 14 residues. V was pared by 6 bases and J by 5 bases, with 16 bases between. The germline CDR1 and CDR2 sequences are SEHNR and FQNEAQ (reference sequence). CDR3 sequence (DNA): TGTGCCAGCAGTTCCGGAGGAGGACCCGAGACCCAGTACTTC. Its translation is CASSSGGGPETQYF.

This clone was detected once. V and J are TRBV11-1 and TRBJ2-7, with 11 bases lining up with TRBD2. V shed 1 base and J 6 bases; nucleotides not matched to a gene: 5. This CDR3 region has 15 residues. In germline, CDR1 is SGHAT, CDR2 FQDESV (reference sequence). CDR3 DNA sequence: TGTGCCAGCAGCTTAGACCTAGCGGGAGGTCGCGAGCAGTACTTC. This gives the protein CASSLDLAGGREQYF. The full variable domain, in which reference TRBV11-1 and TRBJ2-7 provide the parts outside the CDR3, is EAEVAQSPRYKITEKSQAVAFWCDPISGHATLYWYRQILGQGPELLVQFQDESVVDDSQLPKDRFSAERLKGVDSTLKIQPAELGDSAMYLCASSLDLAGGREQYFGPGTRLTVT.

The chain is built from TRBV27 and TRBJ2-7, with a weak D call TRBD1 (6 bases). This CDR3 spans 15 amino acids. Trimming stripped 5 bases from V and 2 bases from J, with 16 bases between. CDR1 MNHEY and CDR2 SMNVEV come from the germline V gene (reference sequence). The CDR3 DNA reads TGTGCCAGCAGTCTTACAGGGAATCAGGCCTACGAGCAGTACTTC. Amino acids: CASSLTGNQAYEQYF.

The CDR3: CASSSTGLESYEQYF. The CDR3 DNA sequence: TGTGCCAGCAGTTCCACGGGACTAGAATCCTACGAGCAGTACTTC. V usage is TRBV6-5 and J usage is TRBJ2-5; 8 bases are a match to TRBD2. The J call may be mistaken, given a closer DNA end match to TRBJ2-7. Germline V gives CDR1 MNHEY, CDR2 SVGAGI. The CDR3 is made up of 15 amino acids.

The chain carries TRBV7-9 and TRBJ1-2; TRBD1 agrees at 8 bases. CDR1 and CDR2 (germline): SEHNR, FQNEAQ (reference sequence). The CDR3 length is 14 residues. V lost 4 bases and J lost 12; bases outside the gene matches: 13. The CDR3 DNA sequence: TGTGCCAGCAGCTCACTAGGGACAGGCCCACCGAACACCTTC. Residues: CASSSLGTGPPNTF.

The chain recombines TRBV29-1 with TRBJ2-2; D is perhaps TRBD2 (6 bases). Germline CDR1 and CDR2: SQVTM and ANQGSEA. V gave up 5 bases and J gave up 4 bases, with 8 bases separating them. CDR3 length: 12 amino acids. The CDR3 DNA reads TGCAGCGTTAAGGGACTCACCGGGGAGCTGTTTTTT. It is translated as CSVKGLTGELFF.

The table lists this clone with a count of one. The chain couples TRBV7-2 to TRBJ2-2, with D perhaps matching TRBD2 (5 bases). Deletions cut 4 bases from V and 7 bases from J, with 10 bases between. This CDR3 region has 13 residues. In germline, CDR1 is SGHTA, CDR2 FQGNSA. The DNA of the CDR3 is TGTGCCAGCAGCTACAATGGAGGCGGGGAGCTGTTTTTT. It yields the protein CASSYNGGGELFF.

The CDR3 bases are TGTGCCAGCAGGCCATTGGGGGGCGGGGAGCTGTTTTTT. It is translated as CASRPLGGGELFF. V usage is TRBV2 and J usage is TRBJ2-2; a weak D match, TRBD2 (6 bases). V lost 6 bases and J 7 bases, leaving 12 bases between the germline ends. CDR3 size: 13 residues. Germline values: CDR1 SNHLY, CDR2 FYNNEI.